The clone carrying this T cell receptor (beta chain) was seen repeatedly, ten times or more. The germline gives CDR1 SGHDT, CDR2 YYEEEE. This CDR3 contains 14 residues. Trimming stripped 3 bases from V and 6 bases from J, with 13 bases between. Time point specified: newly diagnosed GD, antithyroid drugs for less than 3 months. The authors made the TCR library using RNA they extracted from PBMCs. The sample belongs to a study of regulatory T cells in long-lasting Graves disease. Arm-PCR of CDR3 regions and iRepertoire HTBI primers were used to build TCR beta libraries. One entry per CDR3 protein, called by TCRdb with MiXCR from the multiplex PCR reads. The sample comprises 500,000 or so distinct CDR3 sequences, around 15% of which are singletons, and around 25% rests with the top ten. These same data were also listed under a study on T cells in Graves' hyperthyroidism and ophthalmopathy. That report adds: Clinical symptoms, serum thyroxine and TRAb, thyroid ultrasound and orbital computed tomography together formed the diagnostic basis.

V gene TRBV5-6 combines with J gene TRBJ2-1, with a tentative D call TRBD1 (6 bases). The material sequenced was peripheral blood mononuclear cells (PBMCs), taken at new diagnosis, from a patient treated with antithyroid drugs. The receptor's source is a woman aged 35-65 years with Graves disease. CDR3 bases: TGTGCCAGCAGCTCGCCCGACAGGCCCAATGAGCAGTTCTTC. It yields the protein CASSSPDRPNEQFF.